This TCR beta chain was recovered during a study of T-cell reconstitution after alpha-beta-depleted transplantation in children (dated by TCRdb to 2016 to 2017). Study-wide context: The study quantitatively tracked T-cell immune reconstitution after TCRalphabeta/CD19-depleted allogeneic hematopoietic cell transplantation in children using TCR repertoire profiling.

Overall study outcomes, separate from this receptor: Over the following months the frequencies of hyperexpanded clones went down, and after one year T-cell counts and TCRbeta diversity were mostly credited to newly produced T cells. Apparently early alphabetaT-cell count recovery about two months after transplant reportedly relied on only several hundred rapidly expanded clones derived from non-depleted graft cells. In some patients, the high TCRbeta diversity seen at day 60 was put down to recipient T cells and intrathymic progenitors that had survived conditioning.

This specimen's treatment or condition label, interpreted: allogeneic hematopoietic cell transplantation with graft depleted of TCRalphabeta T cells and CD19 B cells. The transplant recipients were children given TCRalphabeta/CD19-depleted allogeneic hematopoietic cell grafts. To prepare the library, PCR was applied. This sample was sequenced with an Illumina HiSeq 2500. Molecular barcoding was employed in the preparation of TCR libraries, with unique molecular identifiers being used to normalize TCRbeta repertoire quantification. Starting from the raw public reads, TCRdb applied fastp trimming at Q25, assembled clones with MiXCR and retained in-frame beta chains. Each CDR3 protein appears once, grouped with its most common genes and DNA. Within this sample are 60,000 to 100,000 distinct CDR3 sequences, with 15% to 20% of them counted one time only. Approximately 51% of the sample lies in the top ten.

In the case of this clonotype: This clone's antigen is unknown. Qualities for individual bases were not recorded, and no much larger clone is one base off.

This clonotype originated in a male patient between 2 and 15 years old who had a stem cell transplant for acute lymphoblastic leukemia, so the T cells may come from the graft donor. Sample: PBMCs, mostly from graft donor cells, taken 360 days after TCRalphabeta/CD19-depleted stem cell transplant.

The sequenced DNA is TGCAGTGCTAGACTAGCGGGGTTCGCCTACGAGCAGTACTTC. Translated, this is CSARLAGFAYEQYF. The sequence joins TRBV20-1 to TRBJ2-7; 9 bases in between match TRBD2. The CDR3 contains 14 residues, cysteine and phenylalanine counted. Here the CDR3 DNA is all that survives: 42 bases in frame from base 1. For this chain, trimming is 2 bases at the V end and 2 bases at the J end, and the number of junction bases without a gene match is 4. Via the germline V gene (reference sequence), CDR1 is DFQATT and CDR2 SNEGSKA.